This T cell receptor beta chain was documented in a study of blood T cell repertoires in COVID-19. V shed 5 bases, J shed 4 bases, and the junction held 6 bases outside the gene matches. This CDR3 region has 14 residues. Germline CDR1 is SGHTA and CDR2 is FQGNSA. Sequenced by immunoSEQ multiplex PCR; TCRdb stores in-frame clones only, minus some. The sample has 100,000 to 150,000 clones, approximately 80% seen once. The receptor was derived from a man aged 35 to 55 with active or convalescent COVID-19. The rearrangement uses TRBV7-2 and TRBJ2-7; 9 bases match TRBD1. Sequencing input: peripheral blood. DNA for the CDR3: TGTGCCAGCAGCCCCGCCGGACAGGGGTACGAGCAGTACTTC. Translating it yields CASSPAGQGYEQYF.